These 9 T cell receptor beta chains were all obtained from the same sample, sequenced in a study of T cells after yellow fever vaccination. TCRdb passed the 5' RACE reads through MiXCR, listing each CDR3 protein once. This table has hundreds of thousands of distinct CDR3 sequences, roughly a sixth appearing once. The input for sequencing was PBMCs, taken before the yellow fever booster vaccination. These receptors originate from a man aged 18 to 29 who received the YFV17D yellow fever vaccine.

This clonotype has a handful of counts. The genes are TRBV2 and TRBJ2-1, with 11 bases aligning to TRBD1. The trim removed 3 bases at V and 2 bases at J, leaving 15 bases unmatched. CDR1 is SNHLY and CDR2 is FYNNEI in the germline V gene. This CDR3 region has 20 residues. The CDR3 region has the DNA TGTGCCAGCAGTGATTTAGCCCGGGACAGGGGGAGGTGGACCTACAATGAGCAGTTCTTC. Translated, it gives CASSDLARDRGRWTYNEQFF.

CDR3 nucleotides: TGTGCCAGCAGCTCTCGGCGGAGCAATCAGCCCCAGCATTTT. Its translation is CASSSRRSNQPQHF. The J gene is TRBJ1-5, the V gene TRBV12-3 or TRBV12-4; D remains ambiguous. V gave up 6 bases and J gave up 1 base, with 10 bases separating them. The CDR3 totals 14 residues.

This chain uses TRBV6-5 with TRBJ1-2; D is uncertain. V was pared by 6 bases and J by 3 bases, with 8 bases between. The V gene's germline CDR1 is MNHEY and CDR2 SVGAGI. The CDR3 is 12 residues long. The CDR3 is CASSGGDYGYTF. In DNA form, the CDR3 reads TGTGCCAGCAGCGGCGGCGACTATGGCTACACCTTC.

This chain uses TRBV7-8 with TRBJ1-4, with 8 nucleotides matching TRBD1. This CDR3 has 16 residues. From germline, CDR1 is SGHVS and CDR2 FQNEAQ. Trimming took 0 bases from V and 4 from J; bases not matched to a gene: 4. CDR3 nucleotides: TGTGCCAGCAGCTTAGCGTGGACAGGGAGTAATGAAAAACTGTTTTTT. Its translation is CASSLAWTGSNEKLFF.

The gene calls are TRBV3-1 and TRBJ1-1, with a weak D call TRBD1 (5 bases). Germline CDR1 reads LGHDT; CDR2 reads YNNKEL (reference sequence). The CDR3 runs 15 residues. Trimming took off 0 bases at V and 5 bases at J, with 13 bases between the two ends. The CDR3 nucleotides read TGTGCCAGCAGCCAAGATATCGGACCAGGGACTGAAGCTTTCTTT. It translates to CASSQDIGPGTEAFF.

This clonotype was counted a single time. The chain carries TRBV7-9 and TRBJ1-4; D is unresolved. The CDR3 spans 12 residues. Germline values: CDR1 SEHNR, CDR2 FQNEAQ (reference sequence). Trimming took 1 base from V and 8 from J, leaving 5 bases between them. CDR3 bases: TGTGCCAGCAGCTTAGAGTCCGAAAAACTGTTTTTT. Translation: CASSLESEKLFF.

The rearrangement links TRBV5-5 to TRBJ2-7; 12 positions match TRBD2. The germline gives CDR1 SGHKS, CDR2 YYEKEE (reference sequence). The CDR3 is 16 amino acids. The V gene end was trimmed by 4 bases and the J gene end by 0 bases; junction bases not matched to a gene: 5. CDR3: CASSGGLAGRSYEQYF. DNA for the CDR3: TGTGCCAGCAGCGGCGGACTAGCGGGGCGCTCCTACGAGCAGTACTTC.

This clonotype was counted only a few times. The chain combines TRBV4-2 with TRBJ2-1, with D unresolved. CDR3 length equals 14 residues. CDR1 is LGHNA and CDR2 is YNFKEQ in the germline V gene. V gave up 1 base and J gave up 4 bases, with 8 bases separating them. This chain's CDR3 is CASSQGDGYNEQFF. The CDR3 DNA reads as TGTGCCAGCAGCCAAGGCGACGGGTACAATGAGCAGTTCTTC.

V usage is TRBV3-1 and J usage is TRBJ2-2; D gene unclear. Germline V gene data show CDR1 as LGHDT and CDR2 as YNNKEL (reference sequence). The CDR3 sequence is 13 residues long. V lost 3 bases to trimming and J lost 6 bases, with 8 bases between them. The CDR3 loop reads CASSHTRAGELFF. CDR3 DNA: TGTGCCAGCAGCCATACTCGGGCCGGGGAGCTGTTTTTT. Using reference TRBV3-1 and TRBJ2-2 for the parts outside the CDR3, the full variable domain is DTAVSQTPKYLVTQMGNDKSIKCEQNLGHDTMYWYKQDSKKFLKIMFSYNNKELIINETVPNRFSPKSPDKAHLNLHINSLELGDSAVYFCASSHTRAGELFFGEGSRLTVL.